The rows below give T cell receptor beta chains drawn from one sample of a study of glioma-infiltrating T cells after dendritic cell vaccination. Measured with immunoSEQ multiplex PCR; TCRdb has only the in-frame clones, and not every one. The sample has under 40,000 clones, roughly 90% seen once. The input for sequencing was blood, taken before dendritic cell vaccination. The source of these receptors is a human donor with glioblastoma. CDR3s include the opening cysteine and the closing phenylalanine or tryptophan. Each record gives: D gene, clone size, J gene, V gene, CDR3 protein, CDR3 DNA. A D gene is named only where the DNA matches it firmly. Clone size is shown for a subset of rows, as once, few, many or a class of expanded clone.

TRBD2 few TRBJ2-1 TRBV5-4 CASRGRAGFNNEQFF TGTGCCAGCAGAGGGAGGGCTGGATTTAACAATGAGCAGTTCTTC
TRBD1 . TRBJ2-3 TRBV6-6 CAISRTGGTDTQYF TGTGCCATCTCCCGGACAGGGGGTACAGATACGCAGTATTTT
TRBD2 few TRBJ2-3 TRBV6-1 CAGGDHTDTQYF TGTGCCGGGGGGGACCACACAGATACGCAGTATTTT
. . TRBJ2-2 TRBV6-1 CASSGRGTGELFF TGTGCCAGCAGTGGAAGGGGGACCGGGGAGCTGTTTTTT
TRBD2 once TRBJ2-2 TRBV7-9 CASKLPVAGRNTGELFF TGTGCCAGCAAGCTACCGGTAGCGGGGCGGAACACCGGGGAGCTGTTTTTT
TRBD1 . TRBJ1-4 TRBV30 CAWSPGQGKEKLFF TGTGCCTGGAGTCCTGGACAGGGGAAGGAAAAACTGTTTTTT
. . TRBJ2-2 TRBV11-2 CASSLEAPGELFF TGTGCCAGCAGCTTAGAAGCGCCCGGGGAGCTGTTTTTT
. few TRBJ2-1 TRBV7-9 CASSHKARVGGFRQFF TGTGCCAGCAGCCATAAGGCCCGGGTAGGTGGCTTCCGGCAGTTCTTC
TRBD2 . TRBJ2-1 TRBV5-1 CASSLSGGLAGGNEQFF TGCGCCAGCAGCTTGTCCGGGGGACTAGCGGGGGGCAATGAGCAGTTCTTC
TRBD1 . TRBJ2-7 TRBV27 CASSLDPGTGSWQYF TGTGCCAGCAGTCTAGATCCCGGGACAGGGTCGTGGCAGTACTTC
TRBD2 once TRBJ2-7 TRBV19 CASSETSGGAYEQYF TGTGCCAGTAGTGAAACTAGCGGGGGAGCCTACGAGCAGTACTTC
. few TRBJ1-1 TRBV7-9 CASSSEPTVLNTEAFF TGTGCCAGCAGCTCCGAACCGACAGTCCTGAACACTGAAGCTTTCTTT
. . TRBJ1-2 TRBV6-5 CASRYGQGPYGYTF TGTGCCAGCAGATACGGGCAGGGGCCCTATGGCTACACCTTC
. . TRBJ1-5 TRBV7-6 CAPGGSYSNQPQHF TGTGCCCCGGGCGGGTCCTATAGCAATCAGCCCCAGCATTTT